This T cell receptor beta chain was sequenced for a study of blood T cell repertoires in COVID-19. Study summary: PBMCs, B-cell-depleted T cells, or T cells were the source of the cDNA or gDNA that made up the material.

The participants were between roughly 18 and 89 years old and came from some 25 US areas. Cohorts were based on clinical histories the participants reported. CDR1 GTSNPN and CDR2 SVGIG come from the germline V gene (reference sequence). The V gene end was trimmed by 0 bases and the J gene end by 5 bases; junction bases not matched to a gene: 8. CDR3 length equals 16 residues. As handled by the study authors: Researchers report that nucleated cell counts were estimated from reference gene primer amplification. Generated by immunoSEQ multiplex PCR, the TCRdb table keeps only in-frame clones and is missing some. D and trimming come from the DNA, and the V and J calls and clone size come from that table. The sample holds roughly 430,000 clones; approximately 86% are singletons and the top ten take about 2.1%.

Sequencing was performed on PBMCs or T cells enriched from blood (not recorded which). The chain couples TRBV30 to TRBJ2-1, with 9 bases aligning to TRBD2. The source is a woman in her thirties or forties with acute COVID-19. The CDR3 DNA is TGTGCCTGGAGTGTACGACGAGCGGGGGGCCACAATGAGCAGTTCTTC. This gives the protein CAWSVRRAGGHNEQFF.